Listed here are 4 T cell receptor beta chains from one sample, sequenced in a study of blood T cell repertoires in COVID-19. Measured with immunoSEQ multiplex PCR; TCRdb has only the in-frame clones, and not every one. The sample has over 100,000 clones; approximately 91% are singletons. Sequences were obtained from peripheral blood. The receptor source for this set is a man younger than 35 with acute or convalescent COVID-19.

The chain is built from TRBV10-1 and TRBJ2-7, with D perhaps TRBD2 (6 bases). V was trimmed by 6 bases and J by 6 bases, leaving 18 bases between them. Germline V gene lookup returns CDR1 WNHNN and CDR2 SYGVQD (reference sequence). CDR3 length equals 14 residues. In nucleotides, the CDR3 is TGCGCCAGCAGGGCTAGACTAGGATCGACCGAGCAGTACTTC. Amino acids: CASRARLGSTEQYF.

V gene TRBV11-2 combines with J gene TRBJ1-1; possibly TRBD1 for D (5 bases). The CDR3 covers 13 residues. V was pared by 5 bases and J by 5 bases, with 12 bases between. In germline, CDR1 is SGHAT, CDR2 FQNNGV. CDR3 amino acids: CASSQRDSTEAFF. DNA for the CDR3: TGTGCCAGCAGCCAACGGGACTCAACTGAAGCTTTCTTT.

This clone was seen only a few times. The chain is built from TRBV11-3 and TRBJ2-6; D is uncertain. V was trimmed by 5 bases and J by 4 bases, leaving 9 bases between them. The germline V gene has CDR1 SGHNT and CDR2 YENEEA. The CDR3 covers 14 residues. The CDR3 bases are TGTGCCAGCAGCCCGCGGTCCGGGGCCAACGTCCTGACTTTC. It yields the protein CASSPRSGANVLTF.

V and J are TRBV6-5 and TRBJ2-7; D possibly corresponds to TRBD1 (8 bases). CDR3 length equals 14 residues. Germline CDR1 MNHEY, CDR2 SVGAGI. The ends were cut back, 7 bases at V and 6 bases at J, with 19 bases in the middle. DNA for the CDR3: TGTGCCAGCAACCCCTCGACAGGGGAGGGCGAGCAGTACTTC. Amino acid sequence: CASNPSTGEGEQYF.